Listed here are 8 T cell receptor beta chains from one sample, sequenced in a study of T cells in localized non-small cell lung cancer. Here immunoSEQ multiplex PCR was the method, and the copy in TCRdb shows in-frame clones only, minus some. The table lists about 36,000 clones, about 92% of them singletons. Sequencing used peripheral blood, obtained before any cancer treatment. These receptors were taken from a female donor older than 55 with stage I lung adenocarcinoma.

This chain uses TRBV4-1 with TRBJ2-3; no clear D. This CDR3 is built from 18 residues. Between the trimmed V and J ends, which lost 1 base and 6 bases, there was a span of 23 bases. Germline V gene data show CDR1 as MGHRA and CDR2 as YSYEKL. The CDR3 reads CASSQGPVPSFNADTQYF. The CDR3 DNA reads as TGCGCCAGCAGCCAAGGACCCGTACCTTCCTTTAACGCGGATACGCAGTATTTT.

CDR3 DNA sequence: TGTGCCAGCAGCGTGGTAGGGATCCCAGATACGCAGTATTTT. Translated: CASSVVGIPDTQYF. The chain carries TRBV9 and TRBJ2-3, with unresolved D. Trimming shortened V by 2 bases and J by 4 bases, and 11 bases separated the two germline ends. The CDR3 has 14 residues. Germline CDR1 SGDLS, CDR2 YYNGEE. Using reference TRBV9 and TRBJ2-3 for the parts outside the CDR3, the full variable domain is DSGVTQTPKHLITATGQRVTLRCSPRSGDLSVYWYQQSLDQGLQFLIQYYNGEERAKGNILERFSAQQFPDLHSELNLSSLELGDSALYFCASSVVGIPDTQYFGPGTRLTVL.

This sequence joins TRBV6-5 and TRBJ1-2; 10 bases are a match to TRBD1. V was pared by 6 bases and J by 8 bases, with 9 bases of the junction left unmatched. The CDR3 is 14 residues long. CDR1 is MNHEY and CDR2 is SVGAGI in the germline V gene. The CDR3 DNA sequence: TGTGCCAGCAGCGCCGGGACAGGGGTCGAAGGCTACACCTTC. This translates into CASSAGTGVEGYTF.

The rearrangement links TRBV15 to TRBJ1-2, with D possibly being TRBD1 (6 bases). The CDR3 length is 12 residues. V lost 4 bases and J 4 bases, leaving 7 bases between the germline ends. The germline gives CDR1 LNHNV, CDR2 YYDKDF (reference sequence). The CDR3 protein is CATSTQGYGYTF. DNA for the CDR3: TGTGCCACCAGCACACAGGGCTATGGCTACACCTTC.

The J gene is TRBJ1-4, the V gene TRBV9; possibly TRBD1 for D (5 bases). Germline V gene sequence: CDR1 SGDLS, CDR2 YYNGEE. V was cut by 3 bases and J by 8 bases, with 17 bases left in between. This CDR3 spans 15 amino acids. This CDR3 is CASSAGDRGIEKLFF. The CDR3 nucleotides are TGTGCCAGCAGCGCAGGAGACAGAGGAATAGAAAAACTGTTTTTT.

The genes are TRBV28 and TRBJ1-1, with 7 bases aligning to TRBD1. Trimming removed 5 bases from V and 7 bases from J; junction bases left unmatched: 13. Looked up from germline, CDR1 is MDHEN and CDR2 is SYDVKM. This CDR3 has 15 residues. The CDR3: CASSTQQGMGSEAFF. In DNA form, the CDR3 reads TGTGCCAGCAGTACCCAACAGGGGATGGGTAGTGAAGCTTTCTTT.

The genes are TRBV11-1 and TRBJ1-2, with no clear D. This CDR3 is 13 amino acids long. V lost 1 base to trimming and J lost 8 bases, with 11 bases between them. Germline values: CDR1 SGHAT, CDR2 FQDESV (reference sequence). The CDR3 sequence is CASSLDSRSGYTF. The CDR3 DNA sequence: TGTGCCAGCAGCTTAGACAGTCGATCAGGCTACACCTTC.

The chain has TRBV9 and TRBJ2-1, with TRBD2 matching 7 bases. Germline V gene data show CDR1 as SGDLS and CDR2 as YYNGEE. Trimming removed 2 bases from V and 3 bases from J; junction bases left unmatched: 5. The CDR3 extends over 15 amino acids. As DNA, the CDR3 is TGTGCCAGCAGCGTTTCTAGCGGTTACTACAATGAGCAGTTCTTC. The encoded protein is CASSVSSGYYNEQFF.